The 25 T cell receptor beta chains in this list originate from one sample, sequenced in a study of immune characterization of retroperitoneal liposarcoma. From the PCR reads, TCRdb called clonotypes with MiXCR, one entry per CDR3 protein. The sample carries about 10,000 distinct CDR3 sequences, around a third recorded once. Sequenced material: tumor tissue. These receptors originate from a female donor with retroperitoneal liposarcoma.

Relative to its sample, this clonotype is large. This chain uses TRBV7-6 with TRBJ2-1; D gene uncertain. The V end was cut by 2 bases, the J end by 4 bases, with 12 bases between. This CDR3 is built from 15 residues. The V gene's germline CDR1 is SGHVS and CDR2 FNYEAQ. Here the CDR3 DNA reads TGTGCCAGCAGCTTAACACGGCTTCCATACAATGAGCAGTTCTTC. It specifies CASSLTRLPYNEQFF.

To note about this clonotype: The missing conserved phenylalanine or tryptophan at the end of this CDR3 makes a read error likely. It is unclear where the CDR3 begins or ends on the DNA, so no DNA is shown, and the CDR3 is as TCRdb lists it. The rearrangement links TRBV6-1 to TRBJ2-6; the D segment call TRBD1 is taken from the table without a DNA check. Per germline, CDR1 MNHNS and CDR2 SASEGT. The CDR3 is 17 amino acids in total, end residues counted. The CDR3 protein is CASRRPGQEANIQYFGA.

This clonotype was seen only a few times. V and J are TRBV7-8 and TRBJ1-5, with 7 bases identical to TRBD1. This CDR3 is 16 amino acids long. The V gene end was trimmed by 3 bases and the J gene end by 0 bases; junction bases not matched to a gene: 5. Germline loops: CDR1 SGHVS, CDR2 FQNEAQ. The CDR3 DNA reads as TGTGCCAGCAGCTTGGGTAGACAGGGTAGCAATCAGCCCCAGCATTTT. It translates to CASSLGRQGSNQPQHF.

As DNA, the CDR3 is TGTGCCAGCAGTTTCGAACGTGGGACTAGCGGGAGAGGTGAGCAGTTCTTC. Translating gives CASSFERGTSGRGEQFF. V and J are TRBV27 and TRBJ2-3, with 14 bases lining up with TRBD2. The DNA end lines up better with TRBJ2-1; the J call may be wrong. Germline V gives CDR1 MNHEY, CDR2 SMNVEV (reference sequence). The CDR3 runs to 17 residues.

This clonotype was counted only a few times. V usage is TRBV6-1 and J usage is TRBJ2-2; 7 bases fit TRBD2. V shed 4 bases and J 5 bases; nucleotides not matched to a gene: 7. Germline values: CDR1 MNHNS, CDR2 SASEGT. CDR3 length: 15 residues. CDR3 sequence reads: CASSGAGLGTGELFF. The DNA of the CDR3 is TGTGCCAGCAGTGGAGCGGGACTGGGTACCGGGGAGCTGTTTTTT.

V gene TRBV11-2 combines with J gene TRBJ1-2; D is uncertain. Germline CDR1 reads SGHAT; CDR2 reads FQNNGV. The CDR3 runs 13 residues. V lost 0 bases and J lost 8, with 10 bases in between. Here the CDR3 DNA reads TGTGCCAGCAGCTTAGATCGGACGAGAGGCTACACCTTC. This gives the protein CASSLDRTRGYTF.

This clonotype is large. J is TRBJ2-7 and V is TRBV6-1; D is undetermined. The CDR3 sequence is 13 residues long. V was clipped by 7 bases and J by 2 bases, with 12 bases between them. Germline loops: CDR1 MNHNS, CDR2 SASEGT. The CDR3 nucleotides are TGTGCCAGCACGGACCCGCGTGCCTACGAGCAGTACTTC. This encodes CASTDPRAYEQYF.

By sample fraction, this clonotype is medium-sized (0.01 to 0.1%). The V call is TRBV6-1, the J call TRBJ2-1; 11 bases are a match to TRBD1. Unmatched junction bases numbered 3, after V lost 3 bases and J lost 5 bases. The length of the CDR3 is 15 residues. CDR1 and CDR2 from the germline V gene are MNHNS and SASEGT. The CDR3 region has the DNA TGTGCCAGCAGTGATGGGACAGGGGGTCACAATGAGCAGTTCTTC. Residues: CASSDGTGGHNEQFF.

This clonotype is medium-sized (0.01 to 0.1%) by share. This sequence joins TRBV7-2 and TRBJ2-5; D uncertain. The DNA matches TRBJ2-7 better at its end, which makes the J call doubtful. Germline V gives CDR1 SGHTA, CDR2 FQGNSA. The CDR3 consists of 14 residues. CDR3 DNA: TGTGCCAGCAGCCCCTGGACCATTTCCTACGAGCAGTACTTC. Its translation is CASSPWTISYEQYF.

On this clonotype: A read error may account for a junction end that differs from germline. The chain has TRBV7-2 and TRBJ2-1, with TRBD2 matching over 9 bases. Germline V gene sequence: CDR1 SGHTA, CDR2 FQGNSA. CDR3 length: 14 residues. This chain's CDR3 is CASSRTSDRNEQHF. In nucleotides, the CDR3 is TGTGCCAGCAGCCGGACTAGCGACCGCAATGAGCAGCACTTC.

This chain joins TRBV4-1 and TRBJ1-2; D not certain. V was cut by 0 bases and J by 8 bases, with 10 bases left in between. This CDR3 spans 13 amino acids. From germline, CDR1 is MGHRA and CDR2 YSYEKL. The CDR3 here is CASSQDKVEGYTF. As DNA, the CDR3 is TGCGCCAGCAGCCAAGATAAAGTTGAGGGCTACACCTTC.

V usage is TRBV6-6 and J usage is TRBJ2-1; 9 nucleotides match TRBD2. The V segment lost 6 bases and the J segment 10 bases; nucleotides outside the gene matches: 13. The CDR3 is made up of 15 amino acids. CDR1 and CDR2 from the germline V gene are MNHNY and SVGAGI (reference sequence). The CDR3 bases are TGTGCCAGCAGGAGACCCGCGGGAGGGCCCGGCGAGCAGTTCTTC. Protein: CASRRPAGGPGEQFF.

This clonotype was seen more than once but under ten times. The genes are TRBV6-1 and TRBJ2-5; D ambiguous. The J call may be incorrect, as the DNA end agrees better with TRBJ2-7. The CDR3 is made up of 13 amino acids. Germline V lookup: CDR1 MNHNS, CDR2 SASEGT. CDR3 in amino acids: CASSYKGLYEQYF. As DNA, the CDR3 is TGTGCCAGCAGTTACAAGGGCCTCTACGAGCAGTACTTC.

The gene calls are TRBV7-2 and TRBJ1-2, with D maybe TRBD1 (5 bases). CDR3 size: 14 residues. Trimming left V 6 bases short and J 1 base short, with 12 bases between. Germline V gene lookup returns CDR1 SGHTA and CDR2 FQGNSA. The CDR3 DNA reads as TGTGCCAGCAGGGGGGGGTCAGTTAACTATGGCTACACCTTC. Protein product: CASRGGSVNYGYTF.

With respect to this clonotype: The missing conserved phenylalanine or tryptophan at the end of this CDR3 makes a read error likely. The chain combines TRBV12-3 or TRBV12-4 with TRBJ2-1; a weak D match, TRBD2 (6 bases). V was pared by 6 bases and J by 5 bases, with 17 bases between. The CDR3 has 15 amino acids. Written as DNA, the CDR3 is TGTGCCAGCAGCGCGTTTGGCGGGGCTAACAATGAGCAGTTCTTG. Translation: CASSAFGGANNEQFL.

V usage is TRBV6-1 and J usage is TRBJ2-1, with no clear D. The end of the DNA aligns better with TRBJ2-7, so the J call may be wrong. The CDR3 spans 11 residues. Germline CDR1 reads MNHNS; CDR2 reads SASEGT. CDR3 in amino acids: CASSYIYEQYF. CDR3 DNA: TGTGCCAGCAGCTATATCTACGAGCAGTACTTC.

This clonotype came up a few times. V gene TRBV11-3 combines with J gene TRBJ2-1; a possible D gene is TRBD1 (6 bases). The end of the DNA is better explained by TRBJ2-7, so the J call may be wrong. This CDR3 region has 15 residues. The germline CDR1 and CDR2 sequences are SGHNT and YENEEA. The chain's CDR3 is CASSLKGDLYNEQYF. For the CDR3, the DNA is TGTGCCAGCAGCTTAAAGGGGGACCTCTACAATGAGCAGTACTTC.

By share, this clonotype ranks as medium-sized. V is TRBV7-2 and J is TRBJ2-7; unclear D gene. V lost 7 bases to trimming and J lost 3 bases, with 19 bases between them. Germline V CDR1 and CDR2: SGHTA, FQGNSA. The CDR3 is 15 amino acids. This CDR3 reads CASTMALGPYYEQYF. The CDR3 coding sequence is TGTGCCAGCACCATGGCCCTCGGGCCCTACTACGAGCAGTACTTC.

The chain combines TRBV6-8 with TRBJ2-4, with no clear D. Trimming cost V 7 bases and J 13 bases, with 23 bases left between them. This CDR3 is 14 amino acids long. Germline-derived CDR1 and CDR2 are MNHGY and SAAAGT. The CDR3 sequence is CASTRHGPYNEQYF. As DNA, the CDR3 is TGTGCCAGCACCCGACATGGACCCTACAATGAGCAGTACTTC.

The gene calls are TRBV6-6 and TRBJ2-1; D unclear. V lost 6 bases and J lost 1, with 7 bases in between. CDR1 is MNHNY, CDR2 SVGAGI, per germline (reference sequence). The CDR3 extends over 13 amino acids. The CDR3 protein is CASRSGSYNEQFF. The CDR3 nucleotides read TGTGCCAGCAGGTCTGGGTCCTACAATGAGCAGTTCTTC.

The gene calls are TRBV12-3 or TRBV12-4 and TRBJ2-5; weak D call: TRBD2 (6 bases). The ends were cut back, 7 bases at V and 0 bases at J, with 15 bases in the middle. The CDR3 extends over 15 amino acids. The CDR3 nucleotides read TGTGCCAGCAAACCCTCCGGCGGGGACCAAGAGACCCAGTACTTC. This sequence encodes CASKPSGGDQETQYF.

This clonotype has at least ten counts. The chain carries TRBV12-3 or TRBV12-4 and TRBJ1-5; D uncertain. CDR3 length: 15 residues. V was shortened by 3 bases and J by 6 bases, with 15 bases between the two germline ends. Here the CDR3 reads CASSLFGEGSQPQHF. DNA of the CDR3: TGTGCCAGCAGTTTGTTTGGGGAAGGTAGTCAGCCCCAGCATTTT.

This clonotype was recorded a few times. V and J are TRBV27 and TRBJ2-7, with 10 bases that match TRBD1. Germline V CDR1 and CDR2: MNHEY, SMNVEV (reference sequence). This CDR3 is 15 amino acids long. Trimming removed 5 bases from V and 3 bases from J; junction bases left unmatched: 7. The CDR3 nucleotides are TGTGCCAGCAGTCTAAGACGGGACAGGGGCTACGAGCAGTACTTC. Amino acids: CASSLRRDRGYEQYF.

This chain links TRBV6-1 with TRBJ1-4; a weak D match, TRBD1 (5 bases). The V gene lost 3 bases and the J gene lost 9 bases, with 14 bases spanning the gap. The CDR3 has 14 amino acids. The germline V gene has CDR1 MNHNS and CDR2 SASEGT. CDR3 amino acids: CASSEGVFEKKLFF. The CDR3 DNA follows: TGTGCCAGCAGTGAGGGGGTATTCGAAAAAAAACTGTTTTTT.

The chain links TRBV6-1 to TRBJ1-2; 8 bases align to TRBD1. V lost 6 bases, J lost 7 bases, and 13 bases stayed unmatched. The CDR3 spans 15 residues. Germline V gene data show CDR1 as MNHNS and CDR2 as SASEGT. CDR3 nucleotides: TGTGCCAGCAGCCCTGAACCTGACAGGGGTAGTGGCTACACCTTC. This translates into CASSPEPDRGSGYTF.